Listed here are 21 T cell receptor beta chains from one sample, sequenced in a study of shared clonotypes between healthy human individuals. Profiled with immunoSEQ multiplex PCR; TCRdb holds only in-frame clones, not every one. The data contain some 1,100,000 clones, around three quarters of them singletons. The sequenced material came from memory CD4+ T cells from PBMCs. Subset noted: CD45RA-negative fraction. Receptors were obtained from a man younger than 35 in good health. Some clones in this sample may be carry-over from other donors' samples.

To note about this clone: Additional DNA sequences in this sample encode the identical CDR3. The CDR3 region is CASSRGLAGDYEQYF. The CDR3 DNA sequence: TGTGCCAGCTCGAGGGGACTAGCGGGAGATTACGAGCAGTACTTC. The rearrangement joins TRBV18 to TRBJ2-7, with 14 bases fitting TRBD2. Losses at the gene ends were 6 bases for V and 4 bases for J; bases not matched to a gene: 5. The CDR3 is 15 amino acids. CDR1 is KGHSH, CDR2 LQKENI, per germline.

This clone was seen a handful of times. The chain couples TRBV5-4 to TRBJ1-2, with TRBD1 matching over 11 bases. The germline V gene encodes CDR1 SGHNT and CDR2 YYREEE (reference sequence). The CDR3 runs 16 residues. Trimming took 4 bases from V and 5 from J; bases not matched to a gene: 10. CDR3 bases: TGTGCCAGCAGCCCCCGGGGGACAGGGGGTTCTTATGGCTACACCTTC. The encoded protein is CASSPRGTGGSYGYTF. The full variable domain, completed using reference TRBV5-4 and TRBJ1-2, is ETGVTQSPTHLIKTRGQQVTLRCSSQSGHNTVSWYQQALGQGPQFIFQYYREEENGRGNFPPRFSGLQFPNYSSELNVNALELDDSALYLCASSPRGTGGSYGYTFGSGTRLTVV.

The chain recombines TRBV5-5 with TRBJ1-4; TRBD1 is a possible D gene (6 bases). The germline V and J ends were trimmed by 4 bases and 8 bases, with 15 bases remaining between them. This CDR3 region has 14 residues. Germline V CDR1 and CDR2: SGHKS, YYEKEE (reference sequence). The CDR3 DNA reads as TGTGCCAGCAGCACCTACAGGGTTGACGAAAAACTGTTTTTT. Translation gives CASSTYRVDEKLFF.

This clone was seen only a few times. The chain combines TRBV10-3 with TRBJ1-3; D is unresolved. Trimming left V 9 bases short and J 4 bases short, with 16 bases between. The germline gives CDR1 ENHRY, CDR2 SYGVKD. The CDR3 extends over 14 amino acids. The CDR3 DNA is TGTGCCATTAGAGGGATCGGAGCCGGAAACACCATATATTTT. Its protein product is CAIRGIGAGNTIYF.

The chain is built from TRBV9 and TRBJ1-4; TRBD1 matches 8 bases. Germline CDR1 SGDLS, CDR2 YYNGEE. CDR3 length equals 14 residues. Trimming took 3 bases from V and 7 from J; bases not matched to a gene: 5. The CDR3 nucleotides are TGTGCCAGCAGCGGGACAGGGTTTTTTGAAAAACTGTTTTTT. This encodes CASSGTGFFEKLFF. The complete variable domain, with remaining parts taken from reference TRBV9 and TRBJ1-4, reads DSGVTQTPKHLITATGQRVTLRCSPRSGDLSVYWYQQSLDQGLQFLIQYYNGEERAKGNILERFSAQQFPDLHSELNLSSLELGDSALYFCASSGTGFFEKLFFGSGTQLSVL.

The chain couples TRBV28 to TRBJ2-7, with D possibly being TRBD1 (6 bases). This CDR3 spans 15 amino acids. Germline CDR1 is MDHEN and CDR2 is SYDVKM. V lost 6 bases and J lost 5, with 20 bases in between. CDR3 in amino acids: CASSLSNRAGDEQYF. Here the CDR3 DNA reads TGTGCCAGCAGCCTGTCTAACAGGGCAGGGGACGAGCAGTACTTC.

The chain combines TRBV2 with TRBJ2-2; D not resolved. Germline V lookup: CDR1 SNHLY, CDR2 FYNNEI. The CDR3 has 13 residues. Trimming took 1 base from V and 8 from J, leaving 8 bases between them. The CDR3 region is CASSEELTGELFF. The CDR3 region has the DNA TGTGCCAGCAGTGAAGAACTGACGGGGGAGCTGTTTTTT. The full variable domain, its missing parts supplied by reference TRBV2 and TRBJ2-2, is EPEVTQTPSHQVTQMGQEVILRCVPISNHLYFYWYRQILGQKVEFLVSFYNNEISEKSEIFDDQFSVERPDGSNFTLKIRSTKLEDSAMYFCASSEELTGELFFGEGSRLTVL.

V gene TRBV9 combines with J gene TRBJ2-1; 7 bases align to TRBD1. Germline-derived CDR1 and CDR2 are SGDLS and YYNGEE. CDR3 length equals 18 residues. J was trimmed by 0 bases and V by 0 bases; bases with no gene match: 9. The CDR3 sequence is CASSVVGAGGYSYNEQFF. CDR3 DNA: TGTGCCAGCAGCGTAGTAGGGGCAGGGGGATACTCCTACAATGAGCAGTTCTTC. Together with reference TRBV9 and TRBJ2-1, the CDR3 gives the full variable domain: DSGVTQTPKHLITATGQRVTLRCSPRSGDLSVYWYQQSLDQGLQFLIQYYNGEERAKGNILERFSAQQFPDLHSELNLSSLELGDSALYFCASSVVGAGGYSYNEQFFGPGTRLTVL.

V is TRBV30 and J is TRBJ2-1; the D is unclear. Trimming pared 3 bases from V and 4 bases from J, leaving 16 bases between. Germline CDR1 GTSNPN, CDR2 SVGIG (reference sequence). The CDR3 has 15 amino acids. The CDR3 bases are TGTGCCTGGAGCCAACCACCCAAACTTTACAATGAGCAGTTCTTC. Its translation is CAWSQPPKLYNEQFF.

A few counts support this clone. This rearrangement joins TRBV19 to TRBJ2-7; TRBD1 matches 7 bases. The CDR3 sequence is 15 residues long. From germline, CDR1 is LNHDA and CDR2 SQIVND (reference sequence). J gave up 5 bases and V 5 bases, and 12 bases lay outside the gene matches. For the CDR3, the DNA is TGTGCCAGTAGTGGGACCCAGGGGGAACTGAACGAGCAGTACTTC. It specifies CASSGTQGELNEQYF.

CDR3 amino acids: CASSYGTGSLYF. CDR3 DNA sequence: TGTGCCAGCAGTTACGGGACAGGGAGTCTGTACTTC. The chain recombines TRBV6-5 with TRBJ2-4, with 9 bases identical to TRBD1. Germline CDR1 is MNHEY and CDR2 is SVGAGI. V lost 2 bases and J lost 15; bases outside the gene matches: 5. This CDR3 is 12 amino acids long.

The chain carries TRBV28 and TRBJ1-1; D not certain. The CDR3 length is 12 residues. V gave up 3 bases and J gave up 3 bases, with 5 bases separating them. From germline, CDR1 is MDHEN and CDR2 SYDVKM. The chain's CDR3 is CASSFSHTEAFF. As DNA, the CDR3 is TGTGCCAGCAGTTTCAGTCACACTGAAGCTTTCTTT.

Only a few counts were recorded for this clone. V gene TRBV28 combines with J gene TRBJ2-7, with TRBD1 matching over 8 bases. The CDR3 sequence is 15 residues long. Germline CDR1 and CDR2: MDHEN and SYDVKM. V trimming: 7 bases; J trimming: 2 bases; junction bases outside the gene matches: 10. CDR3 sequence (DNA): TGTGCCAGCAATAAAAGAGGGACAGGAACCTACGAGCAGTACTTC. Its translation is CASNKRGTGTYEQYF.

The chain has TRBV29-1 and TRBJ2-6; D is unresolved. V was cut by 4 bases and J by 0 bases, with 10 bases left in between. The CDR3 covers 15 residues. From germline, CDR1 is SQVTM and CDR2 ANQGSEA. This CDR3 reads CSVAGFFSGANVLTF. The DNA for the CDR3 is TGCAGCGTTGCAGGCTTTTTCTCTGGGGCCAACGTCCTGACTTTC.

The J gene is TRBJ1-2, the V gene TRBV2, with 12 bases fitting TRBD1. CDR3 length equals 15 residues. The germline V gene encodes CDR1 SNHLY and CDR2 FYNNEI. J gave up 8 bases and V 0 bases, and 4 bases lay outside the gene matches. CDR3 DNA: TGTGCCAGCAGTGAAGCGGGACAGGGGGCGTTAGGCTACACCTTC. This encodes CASSEAGQGALGYTF.

This clone was counted once. This chain joins TRBV10-3 and TRBJ1-2; TRBD1 matches at 7 bases. This CDR3 comprises 12 residues. Trimming cost V 6 bases and J 8 bases; bases outside gene matches: 6. Per the germline V gene, CDR1 is ENHRY and CDR2 is SYGVKD. CDR3: CAIRQGGKGYTF. For the CDR3, the DNA is TGTGCCATCAGGCAGGGGGGGAAGGGCTACACCTTC.

This clone has a single count. This rearrangement joins TRBV29-1 to TRBJ2-5; no reliable D call. The CDR3 is 13 residues long. Germline V gene data show CDR1 as SQVTM and CDR2 as ANQGSEA. Trimming shortened V by 5 bases and J by 2 bases, and 12 bases separated the two germline ends. CDR3 residues: CSVTPTDQETQYF. For the CDR3, the DNA is TGCAGCGTTACCCCTACCGATCAAGAGACCCAGTACTTC.

The chain uses TRBV5-1 and TRBJ1-3, with unresolved D. CDR3 length: 15 amino acids. Germline assignment: CDR1 SGHRS and CDR2 YFSETQ. The V and J ends lost 5 bases and 0 bases respectively, with 12 bases between them. The CDR3 is CASRPLDNSGNTIYF. The CDR3 bases are TGCGCCAGCAGACCTCTAGATAACTCTGGAAACACCATATATTTT.

The chain links TRBV11-1 to TRBJ2-3; 11 bases agree with TRBD2. The germline CDR1 and CDR2 sequences are SGHAT and FQDESV (reference sequence). CDR3 length equals 16 residues. V lost 6 bases to trimming and J lost 2 bases; unmatched junction nucleotides: 7. CDR3 coding DNA: TGTGCCAGCAGGATCGGGACTAGCGGACCCACAGATACGCAGTATTTT. Translated: CASRIGTSGPTDTQYF.

The rearrangement joins TRBV11-2 to TRBJ2-7, with a tentative D call TRBD2 (5 bases). CDR3 size: 14 residues. The V end lost 5 bases, the J end lost 3 bases, and 14 bases lay between the germline ends. In germline, CDR1 is SGHAT, CDR2 FQNNGV. This CDR3 is CASSLRDRGYEQYF. The CDR3 DNA is TGTGCCAGCAGCCTAAGAGACCGGGGCTACGAGCAGTACTTC.

The genes are TRBV11-2 and TRBJ2-7, with 10 bases identical to TRBD1. The CDR3 runs 16 residues. Trimming took 6 bases from V and 0 from J; bases not matched to a gene: 8. Germline V CDR1 and CDR2: SGHAT, FQNNGV. This chain's CDR3 is CASRQPGQGTSYEQYF. CDR3 DNA: TGTGCCAGCAGACAACCGGGACAGGGGACCTCCTACGAGCAGTACTTC.